Sequencing of this TCR beta chain was carried out in a study of blood T cell repertoires in COVID-19. Turning to the study itself: There were acute and convalescent COVID-19 samples, and they came from the United States, Italy and Spain. T cells, B-cell-depleted T cells, or PBMCs supplied cDNA or gDNA.

In the study's own analysis: Counts of nucleated cells, estimated from reference gene primer amplification, were obtained. Clones were sequenced by immunoSEQ multiplex PCR, and TCRdb holds only the in-frame ones, with some missing. The V and J calls and the clone size are those of that table, but D and trimming were determined from the DNA. The table records 200,000 to 300,000 clones, 75% to 90% of them present only once. V was shortened by 4 bases and J by 8 bases, with 13 bases between the two germline ends. CDR3 size: 13 residues. The germline V gene has CDR1 SGHKS and CDR2 YYEKEE (reference sequence). This clone has just one count.

Material: peripheral blood. The origin of this receptor is a human donor in a cohort sampled during active COVID-19. The chain has TRBV5-5 and TRBJ2-4; D may be TRBD1 (5 bases). The chain's CDR3 is CASSQGLLDIQYF. CDR3 DNA: TGTGCCAGCAGCCAGGGCCTCCTGGACATTCAGTACTTC. Full variable domain (rest looked up from reference TRBV5-5 and TRBJ2-4): DAGVTQSPTHLIKTRGQQVTLRCSPISGHKSVSWYQQVLGQGPQFIFQYYEKEERGRGNFPDRFSARQFPNYSSELNVNALLLGDSALYLCASSQGLLDIQYFGAGTRLSVL.